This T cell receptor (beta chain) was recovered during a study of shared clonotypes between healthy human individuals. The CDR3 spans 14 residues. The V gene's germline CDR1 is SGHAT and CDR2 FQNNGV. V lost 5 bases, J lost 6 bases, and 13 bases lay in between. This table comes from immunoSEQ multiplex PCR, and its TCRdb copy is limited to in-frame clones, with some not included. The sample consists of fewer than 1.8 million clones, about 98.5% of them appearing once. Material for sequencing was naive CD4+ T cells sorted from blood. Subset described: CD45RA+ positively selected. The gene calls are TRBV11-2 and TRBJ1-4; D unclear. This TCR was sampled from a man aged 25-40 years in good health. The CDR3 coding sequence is TGTGCCAGCAGCCTTCCCGGAGTTGATGAAAAACTGTTTTTT. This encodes CASSLPGVDEKLFF. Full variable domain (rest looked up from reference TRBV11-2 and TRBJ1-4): EAGVAQSPRYKIIEKRQSVAFWCNPISGHATLYWYQQILGQGPKLLIQFQNNGVVDDSQLPKDRFSAERLKGVDSTLKIQPAKLEDSAVYLCASSLPGVDEKLFFGSGTQLSVL.